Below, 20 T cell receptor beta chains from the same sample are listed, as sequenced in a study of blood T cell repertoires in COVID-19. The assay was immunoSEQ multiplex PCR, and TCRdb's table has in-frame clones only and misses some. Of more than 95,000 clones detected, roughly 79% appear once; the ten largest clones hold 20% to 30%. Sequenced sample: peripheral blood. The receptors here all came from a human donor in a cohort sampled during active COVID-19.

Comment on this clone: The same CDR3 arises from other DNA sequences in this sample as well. CDR3: CASSPGQGSSPLHF. The CDR3 nucleotides are TGTGCCAGCAGCCCGGGACAGGGCTCTTCACCCCTCCACTTT. The genes are TRBV3-1 (or the pseudogene TRBV3-2) and TRBJ1-6; TRBD1 matches 9 bases. The CDR3 length is 14 residues. Germline V CDR1 and CDR2: LGHDT, YNNKEL (reference sequence). V lost 4 bases to trimming and J lost 9 bases; unmatched junction nucleotides: 4.

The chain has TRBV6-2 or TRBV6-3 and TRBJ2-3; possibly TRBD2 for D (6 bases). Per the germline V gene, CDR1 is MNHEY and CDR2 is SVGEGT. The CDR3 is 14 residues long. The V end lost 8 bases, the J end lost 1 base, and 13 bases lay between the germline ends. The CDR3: CASRFGGGTDTQYF. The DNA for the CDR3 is TGTGCCAGCCGTTTCGGGGGAGGCACAGATACGCAGTATTTT.

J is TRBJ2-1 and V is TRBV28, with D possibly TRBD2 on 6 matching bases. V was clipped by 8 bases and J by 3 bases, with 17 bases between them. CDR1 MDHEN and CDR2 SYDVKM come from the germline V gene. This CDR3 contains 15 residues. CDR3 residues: CASRGGGAVYNEQFF. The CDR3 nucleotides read TGTGCCAGCCGGGGTGGCGGGGCCGTCTACAATGAGCAGTTCTTC.

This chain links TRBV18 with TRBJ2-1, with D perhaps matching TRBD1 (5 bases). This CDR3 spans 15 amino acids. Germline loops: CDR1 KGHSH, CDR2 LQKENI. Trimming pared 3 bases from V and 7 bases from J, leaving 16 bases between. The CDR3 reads CASSPWQGDYNEQFF. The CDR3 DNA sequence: TGTGCCAGCTCACCGTGGCAGGGCGATTATAATGAGCAGTTCTTC. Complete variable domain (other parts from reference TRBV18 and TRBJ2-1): NAGVMQNPRHLVRRRGQEARLRCSPMKGHSHVYWYRQLPEEGLKFMVYLQKENIIDESGMPKERFSAEFPKEGPSILRIQQVVRGDSAAYFCASSPWQGDYNEQFFGPGTRLTVL.

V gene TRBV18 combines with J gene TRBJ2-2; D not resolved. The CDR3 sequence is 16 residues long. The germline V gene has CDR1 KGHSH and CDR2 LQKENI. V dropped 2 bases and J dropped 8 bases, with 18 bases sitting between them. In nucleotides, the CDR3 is TGTGCCAGCTCACCATATATAGAAACTGAAGCTGGGGAGCTGTTTTTT. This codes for CASSPYIETEAGELFF.

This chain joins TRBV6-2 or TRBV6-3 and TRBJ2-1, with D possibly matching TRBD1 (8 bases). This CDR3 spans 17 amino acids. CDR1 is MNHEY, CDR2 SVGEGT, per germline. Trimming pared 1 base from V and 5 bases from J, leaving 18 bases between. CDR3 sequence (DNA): TGTGCCAGCAGTTACTGGACAGGGACTACTACTAACAATGAGCAGTTCTTC. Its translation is CASSYWTGTTTNNEQFF.

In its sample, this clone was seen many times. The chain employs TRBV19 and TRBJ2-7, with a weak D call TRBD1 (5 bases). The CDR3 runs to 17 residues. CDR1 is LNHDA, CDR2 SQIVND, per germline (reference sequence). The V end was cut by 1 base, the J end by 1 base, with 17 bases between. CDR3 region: CASSIVLLTAPSYEQYF. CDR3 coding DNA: TGTGCCAGTAGTATAGTTCTACTGACAGCTCCATCCTACGAGCAGTACTTC.

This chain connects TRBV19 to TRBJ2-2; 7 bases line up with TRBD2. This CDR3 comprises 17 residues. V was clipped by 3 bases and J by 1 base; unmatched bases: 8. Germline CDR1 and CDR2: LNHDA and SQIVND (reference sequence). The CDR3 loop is CASSMPGRLGNTGELFF. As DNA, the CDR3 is TGTGCCAGTAGTATGCCCGGGAGGCTAGGGAACACCGGGGAGCTGTTTTTT.

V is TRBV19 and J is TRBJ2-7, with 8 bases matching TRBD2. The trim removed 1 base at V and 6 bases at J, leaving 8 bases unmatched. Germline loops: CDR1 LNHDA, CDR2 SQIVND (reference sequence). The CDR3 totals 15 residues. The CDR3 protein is CASSIVRTSLAEQYF. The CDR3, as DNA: TGTGCCAGTAGTATAGTACGGACTAGCCTCGCCGAGCAGTACTTC.

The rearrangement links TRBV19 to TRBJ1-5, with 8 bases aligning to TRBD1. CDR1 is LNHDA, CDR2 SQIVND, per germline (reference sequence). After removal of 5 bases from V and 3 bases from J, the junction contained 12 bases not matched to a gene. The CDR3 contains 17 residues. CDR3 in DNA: TGTGCCAGTAGTCTCCCCCCGGGACAGGCCTTCAATCAGCCCCAGCATTTT. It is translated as CASSLPPGQAFNQPQHF.

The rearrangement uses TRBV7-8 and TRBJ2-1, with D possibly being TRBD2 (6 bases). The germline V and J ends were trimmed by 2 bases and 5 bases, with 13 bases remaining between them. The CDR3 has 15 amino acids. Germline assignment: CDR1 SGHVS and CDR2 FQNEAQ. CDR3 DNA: TGTGCCAGCAGCTTAAGGGGCGGGGTTCACAATGAGCAGTTCTTC. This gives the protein CASSLRGGVHNEQFF.

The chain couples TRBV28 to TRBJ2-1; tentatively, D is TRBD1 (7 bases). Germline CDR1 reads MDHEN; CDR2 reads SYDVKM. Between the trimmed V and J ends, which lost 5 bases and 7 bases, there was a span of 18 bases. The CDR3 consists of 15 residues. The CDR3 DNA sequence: TGTGCCAGCAGTAGACAGGGAGGAGGAAGAAATGAGCAGTTCTTC. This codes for CASSRQGGGRNEQFF.

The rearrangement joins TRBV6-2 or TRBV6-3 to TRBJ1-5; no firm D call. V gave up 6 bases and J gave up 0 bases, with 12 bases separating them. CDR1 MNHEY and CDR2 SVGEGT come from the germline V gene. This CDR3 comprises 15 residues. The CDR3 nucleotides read TGTGCCAGCAGCCGCACTGGAGATAGCAATCAGCCCCAGCATTTT. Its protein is CASSRTGDSNQPQHF.

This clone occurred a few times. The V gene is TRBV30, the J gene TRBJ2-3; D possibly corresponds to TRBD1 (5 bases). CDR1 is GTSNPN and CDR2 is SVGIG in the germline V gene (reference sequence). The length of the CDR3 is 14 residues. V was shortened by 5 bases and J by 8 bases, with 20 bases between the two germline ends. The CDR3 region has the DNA TGTGCCTGGGAGTCCCGGGCCACAGGCCGTACGCAGTATTTT. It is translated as CAWESRATGRTQYF.

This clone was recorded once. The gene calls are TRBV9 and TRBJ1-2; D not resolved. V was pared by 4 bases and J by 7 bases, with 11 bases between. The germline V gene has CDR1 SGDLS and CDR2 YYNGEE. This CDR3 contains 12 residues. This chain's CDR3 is CASSSIEGGYTF. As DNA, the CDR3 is TGTGCCAGCAGCTCTATCGAGGGTGGCTACACCTTC.

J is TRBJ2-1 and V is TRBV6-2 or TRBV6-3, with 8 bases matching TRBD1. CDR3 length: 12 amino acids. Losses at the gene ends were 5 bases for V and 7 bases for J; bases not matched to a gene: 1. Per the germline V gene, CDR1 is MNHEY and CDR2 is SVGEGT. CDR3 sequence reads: CASSRQGNEQFF. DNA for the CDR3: TGTGCCAGCAGTCGACAGGGGAATGAGCAGTTCTTC.

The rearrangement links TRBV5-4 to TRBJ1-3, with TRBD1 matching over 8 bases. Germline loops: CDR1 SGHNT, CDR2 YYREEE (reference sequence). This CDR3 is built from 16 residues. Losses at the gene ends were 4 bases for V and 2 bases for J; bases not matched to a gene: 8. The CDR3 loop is CASSTFGTGAGNTIYF. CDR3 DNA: TGTGCCAGCAGCACCTTCGGGACAGGTGCTGGAAACACCATATATTTT.

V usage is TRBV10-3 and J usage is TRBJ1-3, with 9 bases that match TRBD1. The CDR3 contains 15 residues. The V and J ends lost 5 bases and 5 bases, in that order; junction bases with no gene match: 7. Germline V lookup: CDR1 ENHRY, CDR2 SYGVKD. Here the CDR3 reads CAISKDRGFRNTIYF. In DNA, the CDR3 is TGTGCCATCAGTAAGGACAGGGGTTTTAGAAACACCATATATTTT.

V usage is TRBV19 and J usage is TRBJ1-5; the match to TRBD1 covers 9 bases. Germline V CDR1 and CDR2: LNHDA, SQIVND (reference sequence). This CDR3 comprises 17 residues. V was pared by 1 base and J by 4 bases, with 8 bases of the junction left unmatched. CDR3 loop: CASSIAWTGERNQPQHF. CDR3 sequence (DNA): TGTGCCAGTAGTATAGCCTGGACAGGGGAGAGGAATCAGCCCCAGCATTTT.

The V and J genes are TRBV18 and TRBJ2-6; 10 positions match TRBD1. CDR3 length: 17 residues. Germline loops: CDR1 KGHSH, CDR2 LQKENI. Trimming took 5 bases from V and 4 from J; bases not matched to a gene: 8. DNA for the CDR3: TGTGCCAGCTCAGCGACAGGGGGCGCGTACGGGGCCAACGTCCTGACTTTC. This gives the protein CASSATGGAYGANVLTF.